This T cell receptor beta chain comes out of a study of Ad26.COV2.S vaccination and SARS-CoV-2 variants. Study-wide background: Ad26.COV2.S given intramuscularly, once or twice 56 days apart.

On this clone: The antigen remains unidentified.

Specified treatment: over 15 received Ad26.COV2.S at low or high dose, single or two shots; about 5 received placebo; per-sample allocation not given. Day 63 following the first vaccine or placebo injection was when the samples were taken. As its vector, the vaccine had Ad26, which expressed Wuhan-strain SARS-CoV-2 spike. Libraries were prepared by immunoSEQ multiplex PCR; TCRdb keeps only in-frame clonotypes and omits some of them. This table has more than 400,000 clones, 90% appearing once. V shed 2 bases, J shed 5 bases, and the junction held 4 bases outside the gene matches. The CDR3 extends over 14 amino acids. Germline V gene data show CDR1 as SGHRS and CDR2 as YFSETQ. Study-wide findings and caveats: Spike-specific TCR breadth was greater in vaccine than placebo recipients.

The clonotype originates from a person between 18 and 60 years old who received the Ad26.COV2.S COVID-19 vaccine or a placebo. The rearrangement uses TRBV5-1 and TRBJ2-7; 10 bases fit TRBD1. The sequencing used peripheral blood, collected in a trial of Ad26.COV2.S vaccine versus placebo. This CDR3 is CASSLDRGRDEQYF. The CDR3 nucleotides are TGCGCCAGCAGCTTAGACAGGGGGCGAGACGAGCAGTACTTC.